This record concerns one T cell receptor beta chain sequence. As yet, its antigen is unknown. The data were taken from a study of neoadjuvant nivolumab and ipilimumab in lung cancer. Study in general: Nivolumab 3 mg/kg was given days 1, 15 and 29, plus ipilimumab 1 mg/kg day 1 in combination.

Germline V gene sequence: CDR1 LNHDA, CDR2 SQIVND (reference sequence). V lost 9 bases and J lost 14; bases outside the gene matches: 19. This CDR3 comprises 14 residues. Notes on the study in general: From pretherapy to surgery, tumor richness and clonality rose with dual therapy. Higher pretherapy blood TCR richness went with higher resected-tumor richness. Compared with tumor-adjacent uninvolved lung, resected tumors showed greater richness and clonality.

Sequencing was performed with immunoSEQ multiplex PCR; in TCRdb, only in-frame clones are kept and a portion is missing. The sample consists of more than 20,000 clones, approximately 85% of them appearing once. The chain joins TRBV19 to TRBJ1-5; 7 bases line up with TRBD1. This specimen was tumor tissue, taken after neoadjuvant nivolumab, alone or with ipilimumab, at or shortly before surgery. The TCR comes from an adult with non-small cell lung cancer. The CDR3: CASSPTFRRDSKHF. The CDR3 DNA reads as TGTGCCAGCTCCCCTACTTTCCGCCGGGACAGTAAGCATTTT.